These T cell receptor beta chains were read from a single sample in a study of blood T cells in healthy people across ages. Each CDR3 protein gets one entry after TCRdb re-called the 5' RACE reads with MiXCR. The sample includes hundreds of thousands of distinct CDR3 sequences, approximately 25% of them seen just once. This sample also belongs to another study, concerning T cells of mothers and their children.

The sample comprised blood. These receptors all come from a boy aged 10-17 years in good health. The CDR3 runs from the conserved cysteine through the conserved F or W. D genes are given only for firm matches. For some rows the clone size is stated as once, few or many, or as a class when expanded; others skip it.

>few|TRBJ1-5|TRBV5-1|-|14
CASSLGGENQPQHF
TGCGCCAGCAGCTTGGGGGGGGAAAATCAGCCCCAGCATTTT
>few|TRBJ2-5|TRBV29-1|TRBD2|12
CSAPVGGGTQYF
TGCAGCGCGCCTGTGGGCGGGGGGACCCAGTACTTC
>few|TRBJ2-2|TRBV5-1|TRBD2|16
CASSLELARNTGELFF
TGCGCCAGCAGCTTGGAACTAGCGAGGAACACCGGGGAGCTGTTTTTT
>few|TRBJ2-5|TRBV20-1|-|17
CSARDQRGPILQETQYF
TGCAGTGCTAGAGATCAAAGGGGACCCATACTTCAAGAGACCCAGTACTTC
>-|TRBJ2-3|TRBV5-5|-|15
CASSFLQTHTDTQYF
TGTGCCAGCAGCTTCCTTCAGACCCACACAGATACGCAGTATTTT
>few|TRBJ1-1|TRBV5-6|-|13
CASSPSTGTEAFF
TGTGCCAGCAGCCCTTCTACGGGCACTGAAGCTTTCTTT
>few|TRBJ2-6|TRBV14|-|13
CASSRAGANVLTF
TGTGCCAGCAGCCGGGCGGGGGCCAACGTCCTGACTTTC
>-|TRBJ2-7|TRBV28|TRBD2|13
CAHRGIAGYEQYF
TGTGCCCATAGGGGAATAGCGGGCTACGAGCAGTACTTC
>-|TRBJ2-2|TRBV5-1|TRBD1|18
CASSSSWTGGSNTGELFF
TGCGCCAGCAGCTCTTCTTGGACAGGCGGATCGAACACCGGGGAGCTGTTTTTT
>many|TRBJ2-7|TRBV5-6|-|11
CASSYLGEQYF
TGTGCCAGCAGTTACCTGGGGGAGCAGTACTTC